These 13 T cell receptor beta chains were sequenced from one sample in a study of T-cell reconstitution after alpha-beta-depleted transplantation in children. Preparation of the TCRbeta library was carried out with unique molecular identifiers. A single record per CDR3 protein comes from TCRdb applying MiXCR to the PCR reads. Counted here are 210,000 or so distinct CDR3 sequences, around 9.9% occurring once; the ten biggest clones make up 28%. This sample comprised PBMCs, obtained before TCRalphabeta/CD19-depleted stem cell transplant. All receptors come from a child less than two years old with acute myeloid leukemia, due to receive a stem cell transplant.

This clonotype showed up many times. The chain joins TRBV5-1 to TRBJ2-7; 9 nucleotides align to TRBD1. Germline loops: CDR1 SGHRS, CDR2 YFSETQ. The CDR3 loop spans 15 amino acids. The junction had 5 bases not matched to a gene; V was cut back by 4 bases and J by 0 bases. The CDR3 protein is CASSPGQGSSYEQYF. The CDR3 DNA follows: TGCGCCAGCAGCCCCGGACAGGGGAGCTCCTACGAGCAGTACTTC.

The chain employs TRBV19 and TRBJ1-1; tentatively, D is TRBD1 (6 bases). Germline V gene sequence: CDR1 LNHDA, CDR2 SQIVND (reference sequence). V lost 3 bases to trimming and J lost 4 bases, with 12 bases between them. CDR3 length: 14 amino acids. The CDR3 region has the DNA TGTGCCAGTAGTATCAGGGCGGGGGCCACTGAAGCTTTCTTT. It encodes CASSIRAGATEAFF.

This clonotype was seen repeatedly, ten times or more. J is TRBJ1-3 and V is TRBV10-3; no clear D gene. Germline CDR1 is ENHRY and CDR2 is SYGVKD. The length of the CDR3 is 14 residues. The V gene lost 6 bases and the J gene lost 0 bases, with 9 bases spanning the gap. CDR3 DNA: TGTGCCATCAGGGGAAGCGTCTCTGGAAACACCATATATTTT. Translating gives CAIRGSVSGNTIYF.

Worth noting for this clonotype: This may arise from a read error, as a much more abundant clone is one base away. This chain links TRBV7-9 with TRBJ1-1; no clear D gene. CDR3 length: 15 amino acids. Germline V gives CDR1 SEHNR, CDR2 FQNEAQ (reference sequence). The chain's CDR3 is CASSLHFGENTKAFF. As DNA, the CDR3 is TGTGCCAGCAGCTTGCACTTCGGGGAGAACACTAAAGCTTTCTTT.

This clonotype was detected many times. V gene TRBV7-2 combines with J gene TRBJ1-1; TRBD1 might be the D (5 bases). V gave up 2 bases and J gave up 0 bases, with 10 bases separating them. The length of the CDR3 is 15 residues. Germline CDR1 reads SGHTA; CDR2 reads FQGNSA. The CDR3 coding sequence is TGTGCCAGCAGCTTATTCCAGGGAATGAACACTGAAGCTTTCTTT. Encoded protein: CASSLFQGMNTEAFF.

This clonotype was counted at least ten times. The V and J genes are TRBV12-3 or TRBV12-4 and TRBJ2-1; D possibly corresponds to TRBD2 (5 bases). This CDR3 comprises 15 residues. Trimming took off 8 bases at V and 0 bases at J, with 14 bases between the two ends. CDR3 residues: CASAPRVSSYNEQFF. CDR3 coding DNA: TGTGCCAGCGCCCCGCGGGTAAGCTCCTACAATGAGCAGTTCTTC.

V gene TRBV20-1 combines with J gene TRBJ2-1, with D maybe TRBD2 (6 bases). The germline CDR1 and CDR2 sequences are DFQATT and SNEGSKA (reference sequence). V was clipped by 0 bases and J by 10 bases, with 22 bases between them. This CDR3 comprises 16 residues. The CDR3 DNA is TGCAGTGCTAGAGATCTAAGAGCGGGCTCTACGCCGGAGCAGTTCTTC. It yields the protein CSARDLRAGSTPEQFF.

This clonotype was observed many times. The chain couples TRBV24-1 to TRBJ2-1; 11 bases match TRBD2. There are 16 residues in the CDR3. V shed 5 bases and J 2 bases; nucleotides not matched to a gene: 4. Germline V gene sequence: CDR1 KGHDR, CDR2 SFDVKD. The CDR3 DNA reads TGTGCCACCAGTGGTGGGACTAGCGGAACCTACAATGAGCAGTTCTTC. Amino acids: CATSGGTSGTYNEQFF.

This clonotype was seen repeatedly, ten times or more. CDR3 coding DNA: TGTGCCAGCAGCCAAGATATGGATACGCAGTATTTT. Translation gives CASSQDMDTQYF. The chain uses TRBV3-1 and TRBJ2-3; D not certain. From germline, CDR1 is LGHDT and CDR2 YNNKEL (reference sequence). The CDR3 consists of 12 residues. V was clipped by 0 bases and J by 6 bases, with 4 bases between them.

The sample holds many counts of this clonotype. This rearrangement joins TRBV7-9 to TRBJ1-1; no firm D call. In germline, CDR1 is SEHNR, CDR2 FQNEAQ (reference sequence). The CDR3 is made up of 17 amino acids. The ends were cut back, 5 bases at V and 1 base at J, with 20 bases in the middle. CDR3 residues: CASSPQLYPGTNTEAFF. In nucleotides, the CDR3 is TGTGCCAGCAGCCCCCAGTTGTATCCGGGCACGAACACTGAAGCTTTCTTT.

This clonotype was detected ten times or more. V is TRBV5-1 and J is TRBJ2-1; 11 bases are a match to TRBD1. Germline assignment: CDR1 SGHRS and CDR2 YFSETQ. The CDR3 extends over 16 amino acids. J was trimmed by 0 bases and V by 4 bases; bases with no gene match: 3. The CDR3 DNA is TGCGCCAGCAGCCCCGGGACAGGGGGCTCCTACAATGAGCAGTTCTTC. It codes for CASSPGTGGSYNEQFF.

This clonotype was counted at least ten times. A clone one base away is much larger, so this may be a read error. CDR3 nucleotide sequence: TGCGCCAGCAGCTTCGGACAGTCGAACACTGAAGCTTTCTTT. Amino acid sequence: CASSFGQSNTEAFF. The chain employs TRBV5-1 and TRBJ1-1, with TRBD1 as a possible D gene (6 bases). The V gene's germline CDR1 is SGHRS and CDR2 YFSETQ. V lost 2 bases and J lost 1, with 9 bases in between. This CDR3 is built from 14 residues.

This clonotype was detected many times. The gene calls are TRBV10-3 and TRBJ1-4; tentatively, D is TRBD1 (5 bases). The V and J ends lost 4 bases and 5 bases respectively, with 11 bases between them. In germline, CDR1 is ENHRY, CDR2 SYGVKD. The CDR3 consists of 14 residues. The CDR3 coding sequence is TGTGCCATCAGTGTACGGGGCGGGAATGAAAAACTGTTTTTT. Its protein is CAISVRGGNEKLFF.